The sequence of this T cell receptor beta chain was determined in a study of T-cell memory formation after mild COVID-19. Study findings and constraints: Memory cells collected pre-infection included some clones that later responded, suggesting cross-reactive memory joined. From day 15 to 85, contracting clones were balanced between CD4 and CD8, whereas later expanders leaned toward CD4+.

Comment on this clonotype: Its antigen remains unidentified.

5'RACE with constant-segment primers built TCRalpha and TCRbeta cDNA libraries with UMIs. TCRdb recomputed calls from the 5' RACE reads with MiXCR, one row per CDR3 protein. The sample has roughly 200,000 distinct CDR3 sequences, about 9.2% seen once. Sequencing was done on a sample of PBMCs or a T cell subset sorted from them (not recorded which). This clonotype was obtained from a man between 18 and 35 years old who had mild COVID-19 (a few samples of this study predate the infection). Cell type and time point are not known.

The CDR3: CASSQVWSSGVGEQFF. In nucleotides, the CDR3 is TGTGCCAGCAGCCAAGTTTGGTCTAGCGGCGTGGGTGAGCAGTTCTTC. The chain uses TRBV4-2 and TRBJ2-1; 7 positions match TRBD2. The junction had 12 bases not matched to a gene; V was cut back by 1 base and J by 9 bases. The CDR3 runs to 16 residues. Per germline, CDR1 LGHNA and CDR2 YNFKEQ.